The entry that follows covers one T cell receptor (beta chain) sequence. The antigen remains unidentified. The repertoire was sequenced with immunoSEQ multiplex PCR; TCRdb's copy has only in-frame clones and lacks some. Altogether some 100,000 clones are present, roughly 89% being singletons, with the ten largest covering under 4%. The sample comes from a study of T cell responses to AZD1222 COVID-19 vaccine. Study-level findings and limits: The donors showed a predominance of white British ancestry and of females, with possible underestimation of clonal diversity. Reportedly, nearly half the spike-specific TCRs target unmutated variant regions. Following two doses of AZD1222, Spike-specific TCR breadth and depth rose.

This clonotype was sampled from an adult in good health. Sequencing used peripheral blood, obtained on day 0 of AZD1222 vaccination.

CDR3 protein: CASSPRTGPYEQYF. The CDR3 DNA reads TGTGCCAGCAGCCCGCGGACAGGGCCCTACGAGCAGTACTTC. The rearrangement uses TRBV7-2 and TRBJ2-7; 8 nucleotides line up with TRBD1. CDR1 is SGHTA, CDR2 FQGNSA, per germline. J lost 2 bases, V lost 5 bases, and 5 bases had no gene match. The CDR3 length is 14 residues.